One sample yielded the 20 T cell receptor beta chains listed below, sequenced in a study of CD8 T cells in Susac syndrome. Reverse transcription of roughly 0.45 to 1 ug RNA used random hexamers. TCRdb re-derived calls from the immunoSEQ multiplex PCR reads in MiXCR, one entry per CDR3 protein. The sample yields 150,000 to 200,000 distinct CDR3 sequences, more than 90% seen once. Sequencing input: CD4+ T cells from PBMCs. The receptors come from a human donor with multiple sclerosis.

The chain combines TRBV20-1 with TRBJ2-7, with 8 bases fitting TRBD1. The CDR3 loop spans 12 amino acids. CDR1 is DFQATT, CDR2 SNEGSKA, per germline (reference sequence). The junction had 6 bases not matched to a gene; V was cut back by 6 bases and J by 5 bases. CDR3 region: CSAPGQGHEQYF. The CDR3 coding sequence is TGCAGTGCCCCCGGACAGGGCCACGAGCAGTACTTC.

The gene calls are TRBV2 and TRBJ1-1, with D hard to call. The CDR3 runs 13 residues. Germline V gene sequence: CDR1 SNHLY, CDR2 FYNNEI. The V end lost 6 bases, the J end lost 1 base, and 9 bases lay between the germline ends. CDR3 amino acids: CASRVDGNTEAFF. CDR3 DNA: TGTGCCAGCAGAGTGGACGGGAACACTGAAGCTTTCTTT.

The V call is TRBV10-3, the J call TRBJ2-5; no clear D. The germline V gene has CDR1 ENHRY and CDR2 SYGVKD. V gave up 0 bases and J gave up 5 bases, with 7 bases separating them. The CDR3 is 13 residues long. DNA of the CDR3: TGTGCCATCAGTGAGTCCCTGGGGGAGACCCAGTACTTC. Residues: CAISESLGETQYF.

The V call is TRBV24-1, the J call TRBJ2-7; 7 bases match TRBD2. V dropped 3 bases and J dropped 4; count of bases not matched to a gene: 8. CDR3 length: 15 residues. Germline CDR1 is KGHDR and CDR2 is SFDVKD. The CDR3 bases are TGTGCCACCAGTGATCCCAGGACTAGTGGGTACGAGCAGTACTTC. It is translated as CATSDPRTSGYEQYF.

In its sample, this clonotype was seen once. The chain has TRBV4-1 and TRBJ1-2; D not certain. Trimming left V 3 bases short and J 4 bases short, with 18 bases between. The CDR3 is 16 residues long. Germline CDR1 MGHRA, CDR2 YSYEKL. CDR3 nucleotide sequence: TGCGCCAGCAGCCAGGAGAACCCCCCGGTTTTCTATGGCTACACCTTC. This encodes CASSQENPPVFYGYTF.

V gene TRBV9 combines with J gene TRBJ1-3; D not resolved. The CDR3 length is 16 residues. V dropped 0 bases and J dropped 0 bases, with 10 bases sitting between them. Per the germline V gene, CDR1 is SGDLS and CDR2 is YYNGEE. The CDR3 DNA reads TGTGCCAGCAGCGTAGACCGAAGAAGCTCTGGAAACACCATATATTTT. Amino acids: CASSVDRRSSGNTIYF.

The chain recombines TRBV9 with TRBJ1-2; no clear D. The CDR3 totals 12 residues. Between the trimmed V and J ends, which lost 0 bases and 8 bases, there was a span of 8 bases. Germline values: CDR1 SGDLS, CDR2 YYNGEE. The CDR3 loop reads CASSVGALGYTF. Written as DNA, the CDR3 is TGTGCCAGCAGCGTAGGGGCACTCGGCTACACCTTC.

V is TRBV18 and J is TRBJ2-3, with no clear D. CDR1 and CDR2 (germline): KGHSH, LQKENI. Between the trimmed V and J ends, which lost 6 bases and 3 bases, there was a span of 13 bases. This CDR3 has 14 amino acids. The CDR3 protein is CASSPTGDTDTQYF. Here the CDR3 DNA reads TGTGCCAGCTCCCCAACGGGTGATACAGATACGCAGTATTTT.

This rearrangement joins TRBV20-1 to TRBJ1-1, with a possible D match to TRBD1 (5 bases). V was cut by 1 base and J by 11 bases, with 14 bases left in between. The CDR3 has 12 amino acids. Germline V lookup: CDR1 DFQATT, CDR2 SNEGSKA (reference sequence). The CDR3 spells CSARVSAGEAFF. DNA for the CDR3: TGCAGTGCTAGAGTCAGCGCGGGGGAGGCTTTCTTT.

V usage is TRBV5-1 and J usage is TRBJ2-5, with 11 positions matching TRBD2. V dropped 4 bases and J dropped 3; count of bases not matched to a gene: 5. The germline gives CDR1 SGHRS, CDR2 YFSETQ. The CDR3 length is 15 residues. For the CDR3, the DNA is TGCGCCAGCAGCGGAAAGACTAGCGGGGAAGAGACCCAGTACTTC. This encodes CASSGKTSGEETQYF. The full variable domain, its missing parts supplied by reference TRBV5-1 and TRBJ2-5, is KAGVTQTPRYLIKTRGQQVTLSCSPISGHRSVSWYQQTPGQGLQFLFEYFSETQRNKGNFPGRFSGRQFSNSRSEMNVSTLELGDSALYLCASSGKTSGEETQYFGPGTRLLVL.

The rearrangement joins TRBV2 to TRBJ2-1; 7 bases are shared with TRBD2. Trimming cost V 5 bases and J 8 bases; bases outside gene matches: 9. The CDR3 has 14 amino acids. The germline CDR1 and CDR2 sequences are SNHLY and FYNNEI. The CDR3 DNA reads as TGTGCCAGCAGTCCCCAAGGTAGCGGGCATGAGCAGTTCTTC. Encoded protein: CASSPQGSGHEQFF.

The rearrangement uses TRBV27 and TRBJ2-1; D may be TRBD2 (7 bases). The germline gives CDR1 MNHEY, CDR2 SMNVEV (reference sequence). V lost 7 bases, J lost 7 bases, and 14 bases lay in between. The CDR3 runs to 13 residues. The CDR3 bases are TGTGCCAGCACCCTAAGGGGGGGAAATGAGCAGTTCTTC. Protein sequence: CASTLRGGNEQFF.

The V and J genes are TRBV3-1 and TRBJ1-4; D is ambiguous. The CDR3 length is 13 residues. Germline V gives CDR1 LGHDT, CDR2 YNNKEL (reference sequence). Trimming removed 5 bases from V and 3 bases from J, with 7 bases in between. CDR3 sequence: CASSSRANEKLFF. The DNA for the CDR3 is TGTGCCAGCAGCTCGCGAGCTAATGAAAAACTGTTTTTT.

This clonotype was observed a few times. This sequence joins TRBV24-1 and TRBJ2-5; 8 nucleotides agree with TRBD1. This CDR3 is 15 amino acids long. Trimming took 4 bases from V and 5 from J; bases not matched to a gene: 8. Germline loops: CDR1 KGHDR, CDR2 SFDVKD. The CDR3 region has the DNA TGTGCCACCAGTGACCCAGGGACAGGCGGCGAGACCCAGTACTTC. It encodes CATSDPGTGGETQYF.

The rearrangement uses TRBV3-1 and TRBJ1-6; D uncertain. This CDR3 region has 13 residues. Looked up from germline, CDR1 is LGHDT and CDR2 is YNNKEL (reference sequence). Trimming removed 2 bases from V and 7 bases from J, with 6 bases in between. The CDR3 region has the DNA TGTGCCAGCAGCCAAACAAACAATTCACCCCTCCACTTT. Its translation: CASSQTNNSPLHF.

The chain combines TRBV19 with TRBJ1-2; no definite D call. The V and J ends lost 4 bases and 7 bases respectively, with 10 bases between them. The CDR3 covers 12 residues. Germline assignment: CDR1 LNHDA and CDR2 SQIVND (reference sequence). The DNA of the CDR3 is TGTGCCAGTAGTAACAGATGGGTTGGCTACACCTTC. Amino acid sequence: CASSNRWVGYTF.

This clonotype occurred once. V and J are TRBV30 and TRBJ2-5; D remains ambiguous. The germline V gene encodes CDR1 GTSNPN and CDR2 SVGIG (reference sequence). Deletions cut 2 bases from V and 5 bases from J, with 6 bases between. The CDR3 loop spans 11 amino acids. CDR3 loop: CAWSTRETQYF. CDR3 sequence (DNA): TGTGCCTGGAGTACCCGCGAGACCCAGTACTTC.

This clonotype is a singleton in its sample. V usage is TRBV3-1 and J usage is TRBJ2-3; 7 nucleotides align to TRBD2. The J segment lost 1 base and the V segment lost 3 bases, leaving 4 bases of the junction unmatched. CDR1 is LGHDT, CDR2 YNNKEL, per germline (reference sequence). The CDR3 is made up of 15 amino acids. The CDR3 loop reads CASSHAGARTDTQYF. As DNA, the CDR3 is TGTGCCAGCAGCCACGCGGGAGCTCGCACAGATACGCAGTATTTT.

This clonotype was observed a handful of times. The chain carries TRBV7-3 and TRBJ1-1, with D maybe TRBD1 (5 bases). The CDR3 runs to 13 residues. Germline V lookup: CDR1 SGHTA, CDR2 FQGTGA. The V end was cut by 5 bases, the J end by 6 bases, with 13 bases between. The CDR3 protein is CASSINQGAEAFF. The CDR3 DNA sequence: TGTGCCAGCAGCATCAATCAGGGCGCTGAAGCTTTCTTT.

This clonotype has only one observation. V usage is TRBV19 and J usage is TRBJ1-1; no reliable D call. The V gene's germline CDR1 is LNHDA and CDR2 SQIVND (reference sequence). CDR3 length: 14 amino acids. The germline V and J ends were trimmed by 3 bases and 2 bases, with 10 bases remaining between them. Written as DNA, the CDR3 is TGTGCCAGTAGTATTTTGACGAGAAACACTGAAGCTTTCTTT. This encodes CASSILTRNTEAFF.